One and the same sample provided the 27 T cell receptor beta chains below, sequenced in a study of radiotherapy plus CTLA-4 blockade in lung cancer. Data came from immunoSEQ multiplex PCR; TCRdb stores just in-frame clones and leaves some out. The sample carries tens of thousands of clones, 75% recorded once. Here the sequenced sample was peripheral blood, taken from a patient treated with radiotherapy plus ipilimumab. The receptors were sampled from a human donor with non-small cell lung cancer who had stable disease on radiotherapy plus ipilimumab.

The J gene is TRBJ1-1, the V gene TRBV29-1; no firm D call. Trimming removed 7 bases from V and 2 bases from J, with 8 bases in between. Per germline, CDR1 SQVTM and CDR2 ANQGSEA. This CDR3 is 11 amino acids long. The CDR3 region is CSGAANTEAFF. In nucleotides, the CDR3 is TGCAGCGGGGCAGCCAACACTGAAGCTTTCTTT.

V gene TRBV5-4 combines with J gene TRBJ1-5; 9 positions agree with TRBD1. The length of the CDR3 is 15 residues. The ends lost 5 bases at V and 4 bases at J; junction bases unmatched: 7. Germline CDR1 reads SGHNT; CDR2 reads YYREEE (reference sequence). The CDR3 coding sequence is TGTGCCAGCAGTTCCGGGACAGGGTCTAATCAGCCCCAGCATTTT. Translation gives CASSSGTGSNQPQHF.

The V gene is TRBV19, the J gene TRBJ1-5, with 9 bases lining up with TRBD1. In germline, CDR1 is LNHDA, CDR2 SQIVND (reference sequence). The CDR3 sequence is 15 residues long. V shed 4 bases and J 3 bases; nucleotides not matched to a gene: 4. The CDR3 DNA reads TGTGCCAGTAGTACCGGGGACAGGGCCAATCAGCCCCAGCATTTT. Translated: CASSTGDRANQPQHF.

This chain links TRBV6-6 with TRBJ2-1; TRBD2 is a possible D gene (6 bases). The V end was cut by 2 bases, the J end by 7 bases, with 9 bases between. CDR1 is MNHNY, CDR2 SVGAGI, per germline (reference sequence). The length of the CDR3 is 13 residues. The CDR3 DNA reads as TGTGCCAGCAGTTACCGGGACTCTAATGAGCAGTTCTTC. Protein: CASSYRDSNEQFF.

The chain combines TRBV18 with TRBJ2-1, with TRBD2 as a possible D gene (7 bases). The CDR3 runs 16 residues. Per the germline V gene, CDR1 is KGHSH and CDR2 is LQKENI. Trimming left V 3 bases short and J 5 bases short, with 17 bases between. The CDR3 region has the DNA TGTGCCAGCTCACCGAGTGTGGGCGGGGGCCACAATGAGCAGTTCTTC. This encodes CASSPSVGGGHNEQFF.

V gene TRBV5-6 combines with J gene TRBJ2-5; TRBD2 matches at 7 bases. The J call is in doubt because the DNA end fits TRBJ2-7 better. Looked up from germline, CDR1 is SGHDT and CDR2 is YYEEEE. This CDR3 is built from 18 residues. The CDR3 loop is CASSLRGGLYGVSREQYF. The CDR3 nucleotides read TGTGCCAGCAGCTTGAGGGGAGGGTTGTACGGAGTTTCGCGCGAGCAGTACTTC.

The CDR3 here is CASRPGQEVHGYTF. In DNA, the CDR3 is TGCGCCAGCAGACCGGGACAGGAGGTGCATGGCTACACCTTC. The chain joins TRBV5-1 to TRBJ1-2; 8 bases agree with TRBD1. Germline CDR1 reads SGHRS; CDR2 reads YFSETQ. The trim removed 5 bases at V and 6 bases at J, leaving 9 bases unmatched. CDR3 length: 14 amino acids.

The chain combines TRBV10-3 with TRBJ1-6; D possibly corresponds to TRBD1 (5 bases). Looked up from germline, CDR1 is ENHRY and CDR2 is SYGVKD. The CDR3 consists of 14 residues. Trimming left V 6 bases short and J 5 bases short, with 11 bases between. CDR3 protein: CAISPRGDNSPLHF. In DNA form, the CDR3 reads TGTGCCATCAGCCCCCGGGGGGATAATTCACCCCTCCACTTT.

The V call is TRBV19, the J call TRBJ2-7, with 9 nucleotides matching TRBD1. With 8 bases clipped from V and 1 base from J, the junction kept 9 bases outside the gene matches. CDR3 size: 15 residues. Germline CDR1 and CDR2: LNHDA and SQIVND (reference sequence). CDR3 DNA: TGTGCCAGTTCTCCCGGACAGGGGTTTTCCTACGAGCAGTACTTC. It specifies CASSPGQGFSYEQYF.

The chain is built from TRBV19 and TRBJ2-5; 9 positions match TRBD2. The CDR3 runs 14 residues. V was pared by 4 bases and J by 4 bases, with 4 bases of the junction left unmatched. CDR1 is LNHDA, CDR2 SQIVND, per germline (reference sequence). Written as DNA, the CDR3 is TGTGCCAGTAGTACGCGGGGGGGCAGAGAGACCCAGTACTTC. This codes for CASSTRGGRETQYF.

CDR3 nucleotides: TGTGCCAGCAGCGTAGAGGGCCAGGGGGGCTACACCTTC. Encoded protein: CASSVEGQGGYTF. This chain links TRBV9 with TRBJ1-2; maybe TRBD1 (6 bases). V gave up 0 bases and J gave up 8 bases, with 11 bases separating them. CDR1 is SGDLS and CDR2 is YYNGEE in the germline V gene. The CDR3 runs 13 residues.

The J gene is TRBJ2-7, the V gene TRBV5-4; D is ambiguous. Germline loops: CDR1 SGHNT, CDR2 YYREEE (reference sequence). Trimming took 0 bases from V and 0 from J, leaving 7 bases between them. The CDR3 consists of 14 residues. The CDR3 coding sequence is TGTGCCAGCAGCTTGGATTGGAGCTCCTACGAGCAGTACTTC. This sequence encodes CASSLDWSSYEQYF.

This clone was counted once. V usage is TRBV30 and J usage is TRBJ2-1; TRBD2 matches at 7 bases. Trimming at V came to 5 bases and at J to 4 bases, leaving 5 bases not matched to a gene. The CDR3 is 13 amino acids. CDR1 and CDR2 (germline): GTSNPN, SVGIG (reference sequence). The CDR3 sequence: CAWGAGRYNEQFF. Written as DNA, the CDR3 is TGTGCCTGGGGAGCGGGGAGGTACAATGAGCAGTTCTTC. Variable domain in full (rest from reference TRBV30 and TRBJ2-1): SQTIHQWPATLVQPVGSPLSLECTVEGTSNPNLYWYRQAAGRGLQLLFYSVGIGQISSEVPQNLSASRPQDRQFILSSKKLLLSDSGFYLCAWGAGRYNEQFFGPGTRLTVL.

The chain links TRBV2 to TRBJ2-7; D uncertain. Germline CDR1 reads SNHLY; CDR2 reads FYNNEI. The V gene lost 6 bases and the J gene lost 7 bases, with 10 bases spanning the gap. There are 11 residues in the CDR3. CDR3 DNA sequence: TGTGCCAGCAGCCCCTCGAGAGAGCAGTACTTC. It translates to CASSPSREQYF. Together with reference TRBV2 and TRBJ2-7, the CDR3 gives the full variable domain: EPEVTQTPSHQVTQMGQEVILRCVPISNHLYFYWYRQILGQKVEFLVSFYNNEISEKSEIFDDQFSVERPDGSNFTLKIRSTKLEDSAMYFCASSPSREQYFGPGTRLTVT.

The rearrangement links TRBV5-4 to TRBJ1-3, with 7 bases fitting TRBD1. CDR1 and CDR2 from the germline V gene are SGHNT and YYREEE (reference sequence). J lost 3 bases, V lost 0 bases, and 3 bases had no gene match. This CDR3 is built from 15 residues. The CDR3 reads CASSLEQGYGNTIYF. The CDR3 coding sequence is TGTGCCAGCAGCTTGGAACAGGGGTATGGAAACACCATATATTTT.

The chain links TRBV5-4 to TRBJ2-2; D is possibly TRBD1 (6 bases). CDR3 length: 16 amino acids. CDR1 SGHNT and CDR2 YYREEE come from the germline V gene (reference sequence). Trimming removed 0 bases at V and 6 bases at J, with 15 bases between. The CDR3 is CASSLDGTPGPGELFF. CDR3 bases: TGTGCCAGCAGCTTGGATGGGACACCCGGGCCCGGGGAGCTGTTTTTT.

This CDR3 reads CAWEPGKETQYF. The CDR3 nucleotides read TGTGCCTGGGAACCAGGGAAAGAGACCCAGTACTTC. V is TRBV30 and J is TRBJ2-5; possible D gene TRBD1, 5 bases. The CDR3 loop spans 12 amino acids. Germline CDR1 is GTSNPN and CDR2 is SVGIG (reference sequence). V dropped 5 bases and J dropped 3 bases, with 10 bases sitting between them.

The chain couples TRBV6-5 to TRBJ2-7; unclear D gene. Trimming cost V 2 bases and J 5 bases, with 10 bases left between them. This CDR3 has 13 amino acids. Germline V lookup: CDR1 MNHEY, CDR2 SVGAGI. The CDR3 reads CASSYGQVDEQYF. The CDR3 DNA sequence: TGTGCCAGCAGTTACGGCCAGGTCGACGAGCAGTACTTC.

This clone was recorded a few times. The chain links TRBV14 to TRBJ2-2; tentative D call: TRBD1 (6 bases). Trimming left V 2 bases short and J 3 bases short, with 10 bases between. The CDR3 sequence is 15 residues long. Germline-derived CDR1 and CDR2 are SGHDN and FVKESK. CDR3 sequence reads: CASSQWGRDTGELFF. CDR3 DNA sequence: TGTGCCAGCAGCCAATGGGGGCGCGACACCGGGGAGCTGTTTTTT.

This clone appeared once. The chain joins TRBV6-5 to TRBJ2-7; 7 nucleotides match TRBD1. This CDR3 has 14 amino acids. With 2 bases clipped from V and 2 bases from J, the junction kept 3 bases outside the gene matches. The V gene's germline CDR1 is MNHEY and CDR2 SVGAGI. For the CDR3, the DNA is TGTGCCAGCAGTTACGTCGGGACAGCCTACGAGCAGTACTTC. Protein product: CASSYVGTAYEQYF.

The V gene is TRBV19, the J gene TRBJ2-1; 7 nucleotides match TRBD2. Germline CDR1 reads LNHDA; CDR2 reads SQIVND (reference sequence). The CDR3 runs 14 residues. V lost 6 bases, J lost 0 bases, and 2 bases stayed unmatched. For the CDR3, the DNA is TGTGCCAGTAGGCGGGGGAGCTCCTACAATGAGCAGTTCTTC. Its protein is CASRRGSSYNEQFF.

This clone was observed a few times. The chain couples TRBV6-5 to TRBJ2-2; the match to TRBD1 covers 7 bases. V was pared by 7 bases and J by 4 bases, with 3 bases of the junction left unmatched. The germline V gene encodes CDR1 MNHEY and CDR2 SVGAGI. This CDR3 spans 13 amino acids. The CDR3 loop is CASKRGPTGELFF. CDR3 sequence (DNA): TGTGCCAGCAAAAGGGGGCCCACCGGGGAGCTGTTTTTT.

This clone occurred once. The V call is TRBV19, the J call TRBJ1-2; D is unclear. Per the germline V gene, CDR1 is LNHDA and CDR2 is SQIVND (reference sequence). Trimming took 3 bases from V and 3 from J, leaving 14 bases between them. CDR3 size: 15 residues. CDR3 residues: CASSMQDPRDYGYTF. The CDR3 DNA follows: TGTGCCAGTAGTATGCAGGACCCGCGGGACTATGGCTACACCTTC. The full variable domain, rest sourced from reference TRBV19 and TRBJ1-2, is DGGITQSPKYLFRKEGQNVTLSCEQNLNHDAMYWYRQDPGQGLRLIYYSQIVNDFQKGDIAEGYSVSREKKESFPLTVTSAQKNPTAFYLCASSMQDPRDYGYTFGSGTRLTVV.

The chain carries TRBV12-5 and TRBJ2-5, with 7 bases lining up with TRBD1. CDR1 LGHNT and CDR2 FRNRAP come from the germline V gene. The CDR3 loop spans 12 amino acids. Losses at the gene ends were 1 base for V and 11 bases for J; bases not matched to a gene: 4. The CDR3 DNA reads as TGTGCTAGTGGTTTGGGAGACAGGGATCAGTACTTC. Amino acids: CASGLGDRDQYF.

This clone was recorded once. The chain has TRBV25-1 and TRBJ1-1; D not certain. This CDR3 is built from 15 residues. Germline V gene sequence: CDR1 MGHDK, CDR2 SYGVNS. The V and J ends lost 5 bases and 4 bases respectively, with 17 bases between them. The CDR3 DNA sequence: TGTGCCAGCAGTTCGCCGAAAAACGGGATCACTGAAGCTTTCTTT. Translated, it gives CASSSPKNGITEAFF.

The chain has TRBV19 and TRBJ1-2; D gene uncertain. The germline V gene has CDR1 LNHDA and CDR2 SQIVND (reference sequence). The CDR3 has 16 amino acids. Trimming removed 4 bases from V and 6 bases from J, with 21 bases in between. CDR3 in amino acids: CASSTVGGFRGDGYTF. The CDR3 nucleotides are TGTGCCAGTAGTACCGTGGGAGGGTTTCGCGGGGATGGCTACACCTTC.

This clone showed up just a few times. The chain joins TRBV5-4 to TRBJ2-7; D perhaps matches TRBD1 (6 bases). Trimming pared 4 bases from V and 6 bases from J, leaving 20 bases between. Germline values: CDR1 SGHNT, CDR2 YYREEE (reference sequence). The CDR3 runs 15 residues. CDR3 loop: CASSQGTLGRGEQYF. The CDR3 DNA is TGTGCCAGCAGCCAAGGGACATTAGGCCGGGGCGAGCAGTACTTC. The whole variable domain, filled in from reference TRBV5-4 and TRBJ2-7, reads ETGVTQSPTHLIKTRGQQVTLRCSSQSGHNTVSWYQQALGQGPQFIFQYYREEENGRGNFPPRFSGLQFPNYSSELNVNALELDDSALYLCASSQGTLGRGEQYFGPGTRLTVT.